This T cell receptor beta chain was documented in a study of T cells in Graves' hyperthyroidism and ophthalmopathy. RNA transcripts served as the template for amplifying TCR beta CDR3 regions. RT-PCR in the first round (using the HTBI primer set) targeted the TCR CDR3. One entry per CDR3 protein results from TCRdb running MiXCR on the multiplex PCR reads. The sample has about 660,000 distinct CDR3 sequences; nearly 45% are singletons. Germline V CDR1 and CDR2: SEHNR, FQNEAQ (reference sequence). The CDR3 consists of 14 residues. V was clipped by 5 bases and J by 6 bases, with 13 bases between them. Study observations and caveats: Most thyroid clonotypes that were expanded above 0.001 also turned up in blood.

A note on this clonotype: Its antigen is unidentified.

Sequenced sample: peripheral blood or thyroid tissue (not recorded which). The genes are TRBV7-9 and TRBJ1-4; the D is unclear. This TCR was recovered from an adult man with Graves' disease, either hyperthyroidism or ophthalmopathy (not recorded which). CDR3 residues: CASSDPGSYEKLFF. CDR3 bases: TGTGCCAGCAGCGATCCCGGGAGCTATGAAAAACTGTTTTTT.